These T cell receptor beta chains were read from a single sample in a study of CD8 T cells in Susac syndrome. MiXCR, applied by TCRdb to the immunoSEQ multiplex PCR reads, yields one record per CDR3 protein. The sample gives approximately 190,000 distinct CDR3 sequences, approximately 95% of which show up once; roughly 0.15% is in the top ten. Sequences were obtained from CD8+ T cells from PBMCs. The source is a human donor with Susac syndrome. CDR3s include the opening cysteine and the closing phenylalanine or tryptophan. The D gene is left open where the match is weak. Some rows mark clone size as missing; the rest say once, few, many or name a class of expanded clone.

v_gene,abundance,d_gene,j_gene,CDR3nt,CDR3aa
TRBV24-1,NA,TRBD2,TRBJ2-1,TGTGCCACCAGTGAGGGGGGGAGCTCCTACAATGAGCAGTTCTTC,CATSEGGSSYNEQFF
TRBV12-3/TRBV12-4,few,NA,TRBJ1-2,TGTGCCAGCAGTCCCGGAGACTATGGCTACACCTTC,CASSPGDYGYTF
TRBV9,NA,TRBD2,TRBJ2-5,TGTGCCAGCAGCGGTACTAGCGGGCAAGAGACCCAGTACTTC,CASSGTSGQETQYF
TRBV30,NA,NA,TRBJ1-2,TGTGCCTGGAGCGCTCTCAGGGAGGGTGGCTACACCTTC,CAWSALREGGYTF
TRBV30,NA,NA,TRBJ2-5,TGTGCCTGGAGTTTCGGGGGCGCAGAGGCCCAGTACTTC,CAWSFGGAEAQYF
TRBV2,NA,NA,TRBJ2-3,TGTACCTGGGGGCGCGGGTGGGGACAAGGAGATACGCAGTATTTT,CTWGRGWGQGDTQYF
TRBV4-1,NA,NA,TRBJ2-3,TGCGCCAGCAGCCCACTGCCCACAGGCTCACCCACAGATACGCAGTATTTT,CASSPLPTGSPTDTQYF
TRBV24-1,NA,NA,TRBJ1-1,TGTGCCACCAGTTACGGGGGCACTGAAGCTTTCTTT,CATSYGGTEAFF
TRBV24-1,NA,TRBD1,TRBJ1-5,TGTGCCACCAGTGATTTCACAGGGGATCAGCCCCAGCATTTT,CATSDFTGDQPQHF
TRBV9,NA,TRBD2,TRBJ2-7,TGTGCCAGCAGCGTAGGATTCTCGACTAGCTTGAACTCCTACGAGCAGTACTTC,CASSVGFSTSLNSYEQYF
TRBV27,NA,NA,TRBJ2-7,TGTGCCAGCAGTTACCGGGCCGACTACGAGCAGTACTTC,CASSYRADYEQYF
TRBV3-1,NA,NA,TRBJ1-2,TGTGCCAGCAGCCAGGCCCCGTGGCACGAAAGAAACTATGGCTACACCTTC,CASSQAPWHERNYGYTF
TRBV29-1,few,NA,TRBJ2-7,TGCAGCGTTGAAGATCCCCCCCGGACACCTTCCTACGAGCAGTACTTC,CSVEDPPRTPSYEQYF
TRBV29-1,NA,NA,TRBJ1-2,TGCAGCGTTGAAGGGGGCCTAAACTATGGCTACACCTTC,CSVEGGLNYGYTF
TRBV7-8,NA,NA,TRBJ2-7,TGTGCCAGCAGCTTAATTGGGATTAGCTCCTACGAGCAGTACTTC,CASSLIGISSYEQYF
TRBV11-2,NA,NA,TRBJ1-5,TGTGCCAGCAGCTTAGAGGACCGAAAAGAATATAGCAATCAGCCCCAGCATTTT,CASSLEDRKEYSNQPQHF
TRBV6-5,NA,TRBD1,TRBJ2-5,TGTGCCAGCAGTTCCGGGACAGGGGTTGGTGAGACCCAGTACTTC,CASSSGTGVGETQYF
TRBV27,NA,TRBD1,TRBJ2-3,TGTGCCAGCAGGGGACAGGGGGCAGATACGCAGTATTTT,CASRGQGADTQYF
TRBV18,few,NA,TRBJ2-2,TGTGCCAGCTCACCAGGGACTTTGAACACCGGGGAGCTGTTTTTT,CASSPGTLNTGELFF
TRBV29-1,NA,NA,TRBJ1-2,TGCAGCGTTGAAGATCCCCAGGGGAGCGGCTACACCTTC,CSVEDPQGSGYTF
TRBV7-9,NA,TRBD1,TRBJ1-2,TGTGCCAGCAGCTCAACCAACAGGGGAGGCCCTGGCTACACCTTC,CASSSTNRGGPGYTF
TRBV7-2,once,NA,TRBJ1-5,TGTGCCAGCAGCCGATTATCTGGCCCTATGAATCAGCCCCAGCATTTT,CASSRLSGPMNQPQHF
TRBV15,NA,NA,TRBJ2-2,TGTGCCACCAGCAGAGACGGGACTTCTCACACCGGGGAGCTGTTTTTT,CATSRDGTSHTGELFF
TRBV2,NA,NA,TRBJ1-1,TGTGCCAGCAACCGGAGGGACACTGAAGCTTTCTTT,CASNRRDTEAFF